This TCR beta chain was recorded in a study of post-analysis software for immune sequencing data. This clonotype appeared a few times. Its target is not known. Unique-molecular-identifier-tagged TCR beta cDNA libraries were used. TCRdb called the PCR reads again in MiXCR, with one record for every CDR3 protein. The sample contains about 430,000 distinct CDR3 sequences, 35% to 45% of which appear only once. Germline CDR1 reads MGHRA; CDR2 reads YSYEKL. The V gene end was trimmed by 1 base and the J gene end by 1 base; junction bases not matched to a gene: 3. The CDR3 contains 16 residues. Notes on the study in general: There were five or six TRBV segments more frequent in patients than controls, and TRBV5-6, TRBV5-1 and TRBV20-1 were among them.

Input material: blood. This receptor was identified in a girl aged 2 to 9 with multiple sclerosis. The rearrangement joins TRBV4-1 to TRBJ2-5; 10 bases align to TRBD2. CDR3 amino acids: CASSQVLAGPQETQYF. DNA for the CDR3: TGCGCCAGCAGCCAAGTACTAGCGGGACCCCAAGAGACCCAGTACTTC.